These 18 T cell receptor beta chains share one sample of origin, sequenced in a study of response to subunit inactivated influenza vaccine (dated by TCRdb to 2016 to 2018). The library was produced with RT-PCR. TCRdb shows the sequencer as Illumina HiSeq 2500. Clones were called with MiXCR by TCRdb after fastp trimmed the public reads at Q25, and only in-frame beta chains were retained. Each CDR3 protein appears once, grouped with its most common genes and DNA. The sample contains about 170,000 distinct CDR3 sequences, around 12% of them found a single time. The ten largest clonotypes hold 29% of the sample. The data were also submitted as part of a second study, on T cells expressing NK-cell markers. As noted in the second study: TCR beta cDNA libraries were prepared using 5'RACE template switching, which introduced a universal primer site and unique molecular identifiers.

The sample in question was CD8+ T cells sorted from PBMCs, obtained 11 to 12 days after vaccination. The receptor source for this set is a man in his fifties who received an inactivated influenza vaccine. Donor details come from another sample of the same person, matched by shared clones.

Only a few counts were recorded for this clonotype. The V gene is TRBV5-8, the J gene TRBJ2-1; TRBD2 matches at 10 bases. The J segment lost 6 bases and the V segment lost 0 bases, leaving 3 bases of the junction unmatched. The CDR3 covers 15 residues. Germline assignment: CDR1 SGHTS and CDR2 YDEGEE. The CDR3 here is CASSLEAGGLNEQFF. CDR3 DNA: TGTGCCAGCAGCTTGGAAGCGGGAGGGCTCAATGAGCAGTTCTTC.

This clonotype was counted between two and nine times. This chain uses TRBV15 with TRBJ1-5, with D perhaps TRBD1 (6 bases). Between the trimmed V and J ends, which lost 3 bases and 3 bases, there was a span of 12 bases. The germline gives CDR1 LNHNV, CDR2 YYDKDF (reference sequence). This CDR3 has 15 amino acids. This chain's CDR3 is CATSSLGGHNQPQHF. For the CDR3, the DNA is TGTGCCACCAGCAGCCTAGGGGGTCACAATCAGCCCCAGCATTTT.

At least ten counts were recorded for this clonotype. J is TRBJ2-1 and V is TRBV11-2, with TRBD2 as a possible D gene (6 bases). The CDR3 consists of 15 residues. Trimming removed 3 bases at V and 8 bases at J, with 17 bases between. The germline V gene has CDR1 SGHAT and CDR2 FQNNGV. The CDR3 spells CASSFGGTARDEQFF. The CDR3 nucleotides are TGTGCCAGCAGCTTTGGCGGGACCGCGCGAGATGAGCAGTTCTTC.

The V call is TRBV9, the J call TRBJ2-1; D is undetermined. Trimming shortened V by 0 bases and J by 5 bases, and 9 bases separated the two germline ends. This CDR3 region has 14 residues. The germline CDR1 and CDR2 sequences are SGDLS and YYNGEE. The CDR3 loop is CASSVVSADNEQFF. The CDR3 nucleotides are TGTGCCAGCAGCGTAGTAAGCGCGGACAATGAGCAGTTCTTC.

In its sample, this clonotype was seen a few times. The chain combines TRBV11-2 with TRBJ1-4; D call uncertain. Germline CDR1 is SGHAT and CDR2 is FQNNGV. Trimming stripped 6 bases from V and 8 bases from J, with 13 bases between. This CDR3 has 13 amino acids. The CDR3 region is CASSPTQAEKLFF. The DNA of the CDR3 is TGTGCCAGCAGTCCGACGCAGGCCGAAAAACTGTTTTTT.

CDR3 nucleotides: TGTGCCATCAGTGAAGGGGCAGGGTCGGTAGAGACCCAGTACTTC. Its protein product is CAISEGAGSVETQYF. This chain links TRBV10-3 with TRBJ2-5; a possible D gene is TRBD1 (5 bases). Trimming took off 3 bases at V and 4 bases at J, with 15 bases between the two ends. CDR3 length equals 15 residues. CDR1 ENHRY and CDR2 SYGVKD come from the germline V gene.

This clonotype has a handful of counts. J is TRBJ1-2 and V is TRBV27; TRBD1 might be the D (5 bases). In germline, CDR1 is MNHEY, CDR2 SMNVEV (reference sequence). This CDR3 contains 13 residues. V shed 5 bases and J shed 8 bases, with 15 bases lying between them. Written as DNA, the CDR3 is TGTGCCAGCAGTCTCTCTGGGGGTTGGGGCTACACCTTC. Translating it yields CASSLSGGWGYTF.

The chain combines TRBV6-5 with TRBJ2-1; the match to TRBD2 covers 9 bases. CDR1 and CDR2 from the germline V gene are MNHEY and SVGAGI. Germline trimming cut 4 bases from V and 2 bases from J; bases unmatched to any gene: 6. The CDR3 extends over 16 amino acids. The CDR3 reads CASSLFSGSAYNEQFF. Written as DNA, the CDR3 is TGTGCCAGCAGTTTATTTAGCGGGAGTGCCTACAATGAGCAGTTCTTC.

The chain recombines TRBV9 with TRBJ2-7; 8 bases map to TRBD1. CDR3 length equals 15 residues. Germline assignment: CDR1 SGDLS and CDR2 YYNGEE. J lost 3 bases, V lost 0 bases, and 5 bases had no gene match. The CDR3 nucleotides are TGTGCCAGCAGCGTAGGGACAGGGTGGGACTACGAGCAGTACTTC. Translation: CASSVGTGWDYEQYF.

Ten or more counts support this clonotype. The chain joins TRBV27 to TRBJ2-1; TRBD2 is a possible D gene (6 bases). V lost 3 bases and J 8 bases, leaving 14 bases between the germline ends. The germline gives CDR1 MNHEY, CDR2 SMNVEV (reference sequence). CDR3 size: 14 residues. CDR3: CASSFPGSGYEQFF. The DNA of the CDR3 is TGTGCCAGCAGTTTTCCCGGGAGCGGGTATGAGCAGTTCTTC.

The chain carries TRBV5-1 and TRBJ1-1; TRBD1 matches 7 bases. Germline CDR1 and CDR2: SGHRS and YFSETQ. With 4 bases clipped from V and 0 bases from J, the junction kept 15 bases outside the gene matches. The CDR3 loop spans 18 amino acids. In nucleotides, the CDR3 is TGCGCCAGCAGCCGCGCCGGCGGAAACAGGGGCATGAACACTGAAGCTTTCTTT. It codes for CASSRAGGNRGMNTEAFF.

DNA of the CDR3: TGTGCCAGCAGCGCCTCGACAGGGACTAACACAGATACGCAGTATTTT. This encodes CASSASTGTNTDTQYF. V gene TRBV5-6 combines with J gene TRBJ2-3, with D possibly being TRBD1 or TRBD2 (7 bases each). Germline V lookup: CDR1 SGHDT, CDR2 YYEEEE. Trimming left V 4 bases short and J 2 bases short, with 17 bases between. The CDR3 has 16 residues.

J is TRBJ2-1 and V is TRBV20-1; the D gene is possibly TRBD1 (6 bases). The CDR3 is made up of 11 amino acids. V lost 6 bases and J 4 bases, leaving 7 bases between the germline ends. CDR1 and CDR2 (germline): DFQATT, SNEGSKA (reference sequence). CDR3 residues: CSADSYNEQFF. The CDR3 region has the DNA TGCAGTGCGGACAGTTACAATGAGCAGTTCTTC.

This clonotype has only one observation. The chain carries TRBV20-1 and TRBJ2-3; 7 nucleotides agree with TRBD2. V trimming: 5 bases; J trimming: 0 bases; junction bases outside the gene matches: 14. The CDR3 spans 17 residues. Germline V lookup: CDR1 DFQATT, CDR2 SNEGSKA (reference sequence). The CDR3, as DNA: TGCAGTGCTGAATCCAGCGGGGTCTCTACTAGCACAGATACGCAGTATTTT. Protein: CSAESSGVSTSTDTQYF.

This clonotype was detected only a few times. V gene TRBV6-2 or TRBV6-3 combines with J gene TRBJ2-1; 10 bases agree with TRBD2. Germline V lookup: CDR1 MNHEY, CDR2 SVGEGT. The length of the CDR3 is 15 residues. With 4 bases clipped from V and 6 bases from J, the junction kept 6 bases outside the gene matches. The CDR3 spells CASSFKRGGFNEQFF. The CDR3 DNA follows: TGTGCCAGCAGTTTCAAGCGGGGGGGCTTCAATGAGCAGTTCTTC.

This clonotype was observed a few times. The genes are TRBV27 and TRBJ2-1; 10 bases line up with TRBD2. V was pared by 3 bases and J by 7 bases, with 6 bases of the junction left unmatched. The CDR3 has 15 amino acids. Germline values: CDR1 MNHEY, CDR2 SMNVEV (reference sequence). The chain's CDR3 is CASSFSGRAGNEQFF. The CDR3 DNA follows: TGTGCCAGCAGTTTCAGCGGGAGGGCCGGGAATGAGCAGTTCTTC.

J is TRBJ2-3 and V is TRBV7-8, with 8 bases fitting TRBD1. V trimming: 4 bases; J trimming: 0 bases; junction bases outside the gene matches: 9. Germline V CDR1 and CDR2: SGHVS, FQNEAQ. The CDR3 covers 17 residues. The CDR3 is CASSSPGQGSSTDTQYF. The CDR3 bases are TGTGCCAGCAGCTCTCCAGGACAGGGATCTAGCACAGATACGCAGTATTTT. Combining the CDR3 with reference TRBV7-8 and TRBJ2-3 gives the whole variable domain GAGVSQSPRYKVAKRGQDVALRCDPISGHVSLFWYQQALGQGPEFLTYFQNEAQLDKSGLPSDRFFAERPEGSVSTLKIQRTQQEDSAVYLCASSSPGQGSSTDTQYFGPGTRLTVL.

This clonotype was seen at least ten times. The chain couples TRBV28 to TRBJ1-1, with 7 nucleotides matching TRBD1. There are 16 residues in the CDR3. Germline assignment: CDR1 MDHEN and CDR2 SYDVKM. V lost 3 bases, J lost 3 bases, and 10 bases stayed unmatched. The CDR3 DNA follows: TGTGCCAGCAGTTTCCCGACAGGGCGGGTGGACACTGAAGCTTTCTTT. Its protein product is CASSFPTGRVDTEAFF.